These 18 T cell receptor beta chains were sequenced from one sample in a study of cytomegalovirus exposure and HLA in healthy donors. Both 60 Vbeta primers and 13 Jbeta primers went into the PCR. The method was immunoSEQ multiplex PCR; TCRdb's version includes in-frame clones alone and lacks a portion of them. The sample includes over 150,000 clones, roughly 81% of them seen just once. The sequencing input was PBMCs. The receptors here all came from a woman younger than 45 in good health and CMV-seropositive.

The CDR3 region has the DNA TGCGCCAGCAGGGGTAGCGGGAGTGGACTAAACGAGCAGTACTTC. Protein: CASRGSGSGLNEQYF. V and J are TRBV5-1 and TRBJ2-7; 9 nucleotides line up with TRBD2. In germline, CDR1 is SGHRS, CDR2 YFSETQ. CDR3 length: 15 amino acids. Trimming at V came to 5 bases and at J to 5 bases, leaving 11 bases not matched to a gene.

CDR3 loop: CASSLARGGADTQYF. CDR3 coding DNA: TGTGCCAGCAGCTTAGCTCGGGGGGGCGCAGATACGCAGTATTTT. This rearrangement joins TRBV7-9 to TRBJ2-3; 8 bases are a match to TRBD2. V shed 0 bases, J shed 4 bases, and the junction held 3 bases outside the gene matches. Per the germline V gene, CDR1 is SEHNR and CDR2 is FQNEAQ (reference sequence). This CDR3 has 15 residues.

The DNA of the CDR3 is TGTGCCAGCGCCTCGGTCCGGACTAGCGGAAGCTCCTACAATGAGCAGTTCTTC. Translating gives CASASVRTSGSSYNEQFF. This chain links TRBV5-8 with TRBJ2-1; 10 nucleotides align to TRBD2. Germline trimming cut 7 bases from V and 0 bases from J; bases unmatched to any gene: 13. The V gene's germline CDR1 is SGHTS and CDR2 YDEGEE. The CDR3 runs to 18 residues.

The chain links TRBV18 to TRBJ1-4; D may be TRBD1 (5 bases). This CDR3 region has 15 residues. Trimming pared 3 bases from V and 7 bases from J, leaving 15 bases between. The germline V gene has CDR1 KGHSH and CDR2 LQKENI. CDR3 loop: CASSPRLGAGEKLFF. CDR3 bases: TGTGCCAGCTCACCTCGATTAGGGGCTGGTGAAAAACTGTTTTTT.

This rearrangement joins TRBV6-1 to TRBJ1-1; tentatively, D is TRBD1 (5 bases). This CDR3 has 11 residues. Trimming left V 8 bases short and J 3 bases short, with 7 bases between. Looked up from germline, CDR1 is MNHNS and CDR2 is SASEGT. CDR3 nucleotide sequence: TGTGCCAGCTTGACAGACACTGAAGCTTTCTTT. This translates into CASLTDTEAFF.

The chain carries TRBV5-1 and TRBJ2-3, with D perhaps matching TRBD2 (5 bases). Trimming shortened V by 1 base and J by 6 bases, and 12 bases separated the two germline ends. The CDR3 runs to 14 residues. Germline CDR1 reads SGHRS; CDR2 reads YFSETQ. CDR3 loop: CASSLRGLQDTQYF. CDR3 DNA: TGCGCCAGCAGCTTGCGGGGTCTCCAGGATACGCAGTATTTT.

This sequence joins TRBV15 and TRBJ1-1, with D unclear. CDR1 and CDR2 (germline): LNHNV, YYDKDF (reference sequence). This CDR3 spans 13 amino acids. Trimming stripped 0 bases from V and 1 base from J, with 3 bases between. Here the CDR3 reads CATSRDQNTEAFF. The CDR3 DNA sequence: TGTGCCACCAGCAGAGACCAGAACACTGAAGCTTTCTTT.

This clone turned up a few times. The J gene is TRBJ2-1, the V gene TRBV6-1; 11 nucleotides match TRBD2. The CDR3 is 15 amino acids. Germline V lookup: CDR1 MNHNS, CDR2 SASEGT. The ends lost 4 bases at V and 6 bases at J; junction bases unmatched: 5. Here the CDR3 DNA reads TGTGCCAGCAGTGTCCCGGGACTAGCGGTCAATGAGCAGTTCTTC. Translated: CASSVPGLAVNEQFF.

The chain employs TRBV27 and TRBJ1-2; D might be TRBD1 (6 bases). Per the germline V gene, CDR1 is MNHEY and CDR2 is SMNVEV (reference sequence). V dropped 0 bases and J dropped 8 bases, with 13 bases sitting between them. The CDR3 covers 14 residues. DNA for the CDR3: TGTGCCAGCAGTTTATCGCGGGGGCTAGGGGGCTACACCTTC. Residues: CASSLSRGLGGYTF.

The rearrangement uses TRBV4-1 and TRBJ1-1; D gene ambiguous. The CDR3 runs 15 residues. V lost 1 base, J lost 3 bases, and 12 bases lay in between. Germline values: CDR1 MGHRA, CDR2 YSYEKL. CDR3 DNA sequence: TGCGCCAGCAGCCAAGGAGTCGAATTGTACACTGAAGCTTTCTTT. Translation: CASSQGVELYTEAFF.

This chain joins TRBV28 and TRBJ2-5; 7 bases align to TRBD1. J gave up 4 bases and V 6 bases, and 11 bases lay outside the gene matches. Germline V CDR1 and CDR2: MDHEN, SYDVKM. CDR3 length: 15 residues. The CDR3 DNA is TGTGCCAGCAGCTCCTACCAGGGGGTGAGAGAGACCCAGTACTTC. It is translated as CASSSYQGVRETQYF.

This clone has a handful of counts. The chain is built from TRBV7-9 and TRBJ2-1; 10 positions match TRBD2. Losses at the gene ends were 5 bases for V and 2 bases for J; bases not matched to a gene: 6. The germline V gene has CDR1 SEHNR and CDR2 FQNEAQ (reference sequence). CDR3 length equals 16 residues. The CDR3 loop reads CASSPEREGPYNEQFF. The CDR3 DNA is TGTGCCAGCAGCCCGGAGCGGGAGGGCCCCTACAATGAGCAGTTCTTC.

This chain connects TRBV6-1 to TRBJ2-5, with a weak D call TRBD1 (6 bases). The V end was cut by 6 bases, the J end by 1 base, with 9 bases between. CDR1 MNHNS and CDR2 SASEGT come from the germline V gene. The CDR3 is made up of 13 amino acids. CDR3 nucleotide sequence: TGTGCCAGCAGCAGGGGCGGCCAAGAGACCCAGTACTTC. Protein sequence: CASSRGGQETQYF.

V is TRBV29-1 and J is TRBJ2-7, with 10 bases lining up with TRBD1. The ends lost 1 base at V and 3 bases at J; junction bases unmatched: 3. This CDR3 comprises 14 residues. The V gene's germline CDR1 is SQVTM and CDR2 ANQGSEA. CDR3 sequence (DNA): TGCAGCGTTGAAGGGACAGGGGGGAACTACGAGCAGTACTTC. This codes for CSVEGTGGNYEQYF.

The chain joins TRBV27 to TRBJ1-6; the D gene is possibly TRBD1 (6 bases). Per the germline V gene, CDR1 is MNHEY and CDR2 is SMNVEV (reference sequence). V gave up 7 bases and J gave up 6 bases, with 13 bases separating them. This CDR3 spans 14 amino acids. CDR3 sequence reads: CASKLDSINSPLHF. The CDR3 nucleotides are TGTGCCAGCAAACTGGACAGTATTAATTCACCCCTCCACTTT.

The chain has TRBV11-2 and TRBJ1-2; D is undetermined. Trimming took off 2 bases at V and 5 bases at J, with 9 bases between the two ends. The CDR3 contains 13 residues. Germline V gene sequence: CDR1 SGHAT, CDR2 FQNNGV. CDR3 loop: CASSLFSQYGYTF. CDR3 DNA: TGTGCCAGCAGCTTATTTTCTCAGTATGGCTACACCTTC.

The rearrangement joins TRBV5-1 to TRBJ2-1, with 13 positions matching TRBD2. J lost 7 bases, V lost 2 bases, and 6 bases had no gene match. There are 16 residues in the CDR3. The germline CDR1 and CDR2 sequences are SGHRS and YFSETQ. CDR3 DNA sequence: TGCGCCAGCAGCTTAACGGGACTAGCGGGGCAAAATGAGCAGTTCTTC. Translating it yields CASSLTGLAGQNEQFF.

The chain is built from TRBV11-1 and TRBJ2-1, with 8 bases aligning to TRBD2. Germline CDR1 SGHAT, CDR2 FQDESV (reference sequence). The junction had 8 bases not matched to a gene; V was cut back by 4 bases and J by 12 bases. CDR3 length: 13 amino acids. CDR3 sequence (DNA): TGTGCCAGCAGCTCAGCGGGAGAAGGTGGGCAGTTCTTC. Translation gives CASSSAGEGGQFF.